This T cell receptor (beta chain) was obtained from a study of PD-1 blockade in classical Hodgkin lymphoma. Each patient relapsed following autologous stem cell transplantation, and prior brentuximab vedotin exposure differed. TCRdb's copy holds only in-frame clones and misses some; the assay was immunoSEQ multiplex PCR. The repertoire holds tens of thousands of clones, with approximately 90% as singletons. The CDR3 is 15 amino acids. From germline, CDR1 is SGHRS and CDR2 YFSETQ. Trimming cost V 0 bases and J 4 bases, with 11 bases left between them. This chain joins TRBV5-1 and TRBJ1-3; possible D gene TRBD1, 5 bases. The sequencing here drew on peripheral blood mononuclear cells (PBMCs), taken before the second cycle of nivolumab. This receptor was obtained from a human donor with classical Hodgkin lymphoma. CDR3 region: CASSLEPGQGNTIYF. CDR3 DNA sequence: TGCGCCAGCAGCTTGGAACCGGGGCAAGGAAACACCATATATTTT.